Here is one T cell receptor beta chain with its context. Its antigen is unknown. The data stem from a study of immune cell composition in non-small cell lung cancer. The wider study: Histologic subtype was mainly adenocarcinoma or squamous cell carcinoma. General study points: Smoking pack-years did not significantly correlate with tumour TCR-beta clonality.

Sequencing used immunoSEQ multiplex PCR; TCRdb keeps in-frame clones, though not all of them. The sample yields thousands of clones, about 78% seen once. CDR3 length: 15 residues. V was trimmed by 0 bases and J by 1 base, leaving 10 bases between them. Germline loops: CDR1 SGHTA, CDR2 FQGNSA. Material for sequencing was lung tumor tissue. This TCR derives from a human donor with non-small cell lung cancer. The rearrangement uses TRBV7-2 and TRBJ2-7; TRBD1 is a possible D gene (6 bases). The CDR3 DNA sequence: TGTGCCAGCAGCTTAGCAGGACAGCGTTCCTACGAGCAGTACTTC. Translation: CASSLAGQRSYEQYF.